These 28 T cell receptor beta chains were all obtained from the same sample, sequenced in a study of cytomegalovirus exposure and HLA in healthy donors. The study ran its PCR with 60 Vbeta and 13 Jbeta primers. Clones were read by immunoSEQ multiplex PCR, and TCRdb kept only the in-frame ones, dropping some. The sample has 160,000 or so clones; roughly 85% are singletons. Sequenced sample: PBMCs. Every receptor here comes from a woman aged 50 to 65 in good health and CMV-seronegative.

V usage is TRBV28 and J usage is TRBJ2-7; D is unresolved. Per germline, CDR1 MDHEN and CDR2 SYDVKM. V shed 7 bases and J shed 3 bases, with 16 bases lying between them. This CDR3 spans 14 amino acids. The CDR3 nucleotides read TGTGCCAGCACAATTTATCGGCGGATCTACGAGCAGTACTTC. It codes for CASTIYRRIYEQYF.

CDR3 sequence: CASSSRAGSGETQYF. CDR3 coding DNA: TGTGCCAGCAGCTCGCGGGCGGGATCCGGGGAGACCCAGTACTTC. The chain uses TRBV7-3 and TRBJ2-5, with TRBD2 as a possible D gene (6 bases). Trimming left V 4 bases short and J 5 bases short, with 17 bases between. CDR1 and CDR2 from the germline V gene are SGHTA and FQGTGA. The CDR3 contains 15 residues. Filled out from reference TRBV7-3 and TRBJ2-5, the complete variable domain reads GAGVSQTPSNKVTEKGKYVELRCDPISGHTALYWYRQSLGQGPEFLIYFQGTGAADDSGLPNDRFFAVRPEGSVSTLKIQRTERGDSAVYLCASSSRAGSGETQYFGPGTRLLVL.

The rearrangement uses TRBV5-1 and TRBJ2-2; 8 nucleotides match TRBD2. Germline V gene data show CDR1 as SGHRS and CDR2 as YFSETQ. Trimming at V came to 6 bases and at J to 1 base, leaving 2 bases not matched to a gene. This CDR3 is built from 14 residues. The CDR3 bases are TGCGCCAGCACCCGGGGGGGGAACACCGGGGAGCTGTTTTTT. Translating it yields CASTRGGNTGELFF.

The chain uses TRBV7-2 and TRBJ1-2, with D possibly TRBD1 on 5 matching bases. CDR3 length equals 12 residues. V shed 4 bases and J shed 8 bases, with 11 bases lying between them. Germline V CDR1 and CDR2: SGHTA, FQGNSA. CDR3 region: CASSSRVSGYTF. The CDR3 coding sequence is TGTGCCAGCAGCTCCAGGGTATCCGGCTACACCTTC.

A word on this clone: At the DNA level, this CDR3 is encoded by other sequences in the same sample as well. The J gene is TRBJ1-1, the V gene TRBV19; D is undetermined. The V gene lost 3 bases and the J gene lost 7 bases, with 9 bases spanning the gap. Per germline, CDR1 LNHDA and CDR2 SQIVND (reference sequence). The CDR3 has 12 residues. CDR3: CASSMEGSEAFF. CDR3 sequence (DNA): TGTGCCAGTAGTATGGAGGGCAGTGAAGCTTTCTTT.

For the CDR3, the DNA is TGTGCCAGCAGCCTCGGGACAGGCTTCACTGAAGCTTTCTTT. Its translation is CASSLGTGFTEAFF. This chain links TRBV7-2 with TRBJ1-1; 8 bases agree with TRBD1. V was pared by 5 bases and J by 4 bases, with 6 bases of the junction left unmatched. In germline, CDR1 is SGHTA, CDR2 FQGNSA. The length of the CDR3 is 14 residues.

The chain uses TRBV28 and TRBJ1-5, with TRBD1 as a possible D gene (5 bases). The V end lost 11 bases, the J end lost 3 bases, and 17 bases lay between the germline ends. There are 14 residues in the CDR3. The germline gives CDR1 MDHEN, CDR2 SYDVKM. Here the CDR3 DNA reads TGTGCCGGCGGGGGGATGGAGGTCAATCAGCCCCAGCATTTT. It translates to CAGGGMEVNQPQHF.

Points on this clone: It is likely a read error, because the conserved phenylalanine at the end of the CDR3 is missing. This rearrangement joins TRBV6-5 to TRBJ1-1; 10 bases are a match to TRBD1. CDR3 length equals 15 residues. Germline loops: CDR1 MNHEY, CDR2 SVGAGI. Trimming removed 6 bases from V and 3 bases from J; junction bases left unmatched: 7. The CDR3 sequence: CASRETGGAYTEAFL. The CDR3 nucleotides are TGTGCCAGCAGGGAGACAGGGGGCGCGTACACTGAAGCTTTCCTT.

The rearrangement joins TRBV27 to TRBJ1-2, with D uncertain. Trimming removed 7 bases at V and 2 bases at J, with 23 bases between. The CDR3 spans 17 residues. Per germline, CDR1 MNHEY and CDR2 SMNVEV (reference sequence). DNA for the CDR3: TGTGCCAGCATATTTCCCCAGGCAGATATTTCCAACTATGGCTACACCTTC. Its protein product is CASIFPQADISNYGYTF.

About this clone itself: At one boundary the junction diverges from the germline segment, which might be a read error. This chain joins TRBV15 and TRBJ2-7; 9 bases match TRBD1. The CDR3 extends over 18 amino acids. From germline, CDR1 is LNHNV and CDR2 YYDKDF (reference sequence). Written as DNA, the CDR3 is TGTGCCACCAGCAGAGATCCCTTACAGGGGGCTCTCGGCTACGGGCAGTACTTC. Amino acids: CATSRDPLQGALGYGQYF.

CDR3 bases: TGCAGCGTCGGGGGGGGACAATATGGCTACACCTTC. This translates into CSVGGGQYGYTF. The rearrangement uses TRBV29-1 and TRBJ1-2; D perhaps matches TRBD1 (6 bases). The length of the CDR3 is 12 residues. Trimming pared 6 bases from V and 5 bases from J, leaving 13 bases between. CDR1 is SQVTM and CDR2 is ANQGSEA in the germline V gene.

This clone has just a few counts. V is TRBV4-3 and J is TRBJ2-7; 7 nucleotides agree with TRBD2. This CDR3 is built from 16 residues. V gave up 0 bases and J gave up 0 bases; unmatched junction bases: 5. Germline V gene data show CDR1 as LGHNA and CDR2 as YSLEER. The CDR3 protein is CASSQDPGGSSYEQYF. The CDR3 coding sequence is TGCGCCAGCAGCCAAGATCCCGGGGGGAGCTCCTACGAGCAGTACTTC.

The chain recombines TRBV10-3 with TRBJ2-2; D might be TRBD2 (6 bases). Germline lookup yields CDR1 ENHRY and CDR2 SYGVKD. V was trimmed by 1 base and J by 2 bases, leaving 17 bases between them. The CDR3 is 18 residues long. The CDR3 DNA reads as TGTGCCATCAGTGAGTTTGTCTTGAGCGGGTATAACACCGGGGAGCTGTTTTTT. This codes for CAISEFVLSGYNTGELFF.

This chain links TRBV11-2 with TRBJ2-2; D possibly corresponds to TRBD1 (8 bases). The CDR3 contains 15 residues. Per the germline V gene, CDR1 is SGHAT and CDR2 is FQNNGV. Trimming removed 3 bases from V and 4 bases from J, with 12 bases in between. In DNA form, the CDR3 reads TGTGCCAGCAGCTTTACAGGGGGGGCCACCGGGGAGCTGTTTTTT. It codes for CASSFTGGATGELFF.

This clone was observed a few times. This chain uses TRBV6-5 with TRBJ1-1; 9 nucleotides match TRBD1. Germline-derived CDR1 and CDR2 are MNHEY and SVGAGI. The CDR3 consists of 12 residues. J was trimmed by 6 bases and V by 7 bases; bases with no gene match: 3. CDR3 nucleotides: TGTGCCAGCAACCGACAGGGGGCTGAAGCTTTCTTT. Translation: CASNRQGAEAFF.

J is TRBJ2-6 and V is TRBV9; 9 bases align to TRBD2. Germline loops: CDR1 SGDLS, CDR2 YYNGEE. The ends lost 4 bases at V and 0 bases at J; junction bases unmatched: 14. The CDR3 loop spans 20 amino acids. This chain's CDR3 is CASSTPTSGGVYSGANVLTF. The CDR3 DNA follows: TGTGCCAGCAGCACCCCGACTAGCGGCGGCGTTTACTCTGGGGCCAACGTCCTGACTTTC. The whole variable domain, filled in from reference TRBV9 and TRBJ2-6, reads DSGVTQTPKHLITATGQRVTLRCSPRSGDLSVYWYQQSLDQGLQFLIQYYNGEERAKGNILERFSAQQFPDLHSELNLSSLELGDSALYFCASSTPTSGGVYSGANVLTFGAGSRLTVL.

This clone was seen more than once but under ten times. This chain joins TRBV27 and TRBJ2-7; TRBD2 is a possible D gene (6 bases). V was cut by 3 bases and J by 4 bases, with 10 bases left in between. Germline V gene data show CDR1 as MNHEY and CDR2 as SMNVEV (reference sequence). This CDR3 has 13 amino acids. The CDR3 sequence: CASSLGTLYEQYF. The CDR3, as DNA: TGTGCCAGCAGTTTGGGGACTTTATACGAGCAGTACTTC.

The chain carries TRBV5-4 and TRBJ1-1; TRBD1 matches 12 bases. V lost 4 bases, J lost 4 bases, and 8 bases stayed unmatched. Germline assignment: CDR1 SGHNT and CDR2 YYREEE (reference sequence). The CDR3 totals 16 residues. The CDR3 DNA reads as TGTGCCAGCAGCCTACCGGGACAGGGGGCGCGCACTGAAGCTTTCTTT. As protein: CASSLPGQGARTEAFF. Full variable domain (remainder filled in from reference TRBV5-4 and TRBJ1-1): ETGVTQSPTHLIKTRGQQVTLRCSSQSGHNTVSWYQQALGQGPQFIFQYYREEENGRGNFPPRFSGLQFPNYSSELNVNALELDDSALYLCASSLPGQGARTEAFFGQGTRLTVV.

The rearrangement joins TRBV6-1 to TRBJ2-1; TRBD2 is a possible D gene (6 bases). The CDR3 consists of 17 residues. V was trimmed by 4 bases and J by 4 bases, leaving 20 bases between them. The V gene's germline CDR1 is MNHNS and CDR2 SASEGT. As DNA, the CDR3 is TGTGCCAGCAGTGCCAACCCGGGACTGAGGGAATACAATGAGCAGTTCTTC. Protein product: CASSANPGLREYNEQFF.

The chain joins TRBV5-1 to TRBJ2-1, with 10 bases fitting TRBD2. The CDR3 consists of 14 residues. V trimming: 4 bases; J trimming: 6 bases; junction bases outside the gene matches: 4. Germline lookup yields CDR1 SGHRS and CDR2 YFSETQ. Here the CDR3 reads CASSELAGLNEQFF. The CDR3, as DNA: TGCGCCAGCAGCGAACTAGCGGGACTCAATGAGCAGTTCTTC.

The CDR3 loop reads CASSAKPGFSYEQYF. The CDR3 bases are TGTGCCAGCAGCGCAAAGCCAGGATTCTCCTACGAGCAGTACTTC. The rearrangement uses TRBV6-5 and TRBJ2-7; D gene unclear. Germline V gene sequence: CDR1 MNHEY, CDR2 SVGAGI. V lost 6 bases, J lost 0 bases, and 15 bases lay in between. This CDR3 comprises 15 residues.

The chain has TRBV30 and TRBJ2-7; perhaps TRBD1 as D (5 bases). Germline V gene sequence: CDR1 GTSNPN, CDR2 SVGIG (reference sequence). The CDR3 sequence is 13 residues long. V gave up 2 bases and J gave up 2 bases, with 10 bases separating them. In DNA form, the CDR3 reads TGTGCCTGGAGTAAGGGGTTTACCTACGAGCAGTACTTC. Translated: CAWSKGFTYEQYF.

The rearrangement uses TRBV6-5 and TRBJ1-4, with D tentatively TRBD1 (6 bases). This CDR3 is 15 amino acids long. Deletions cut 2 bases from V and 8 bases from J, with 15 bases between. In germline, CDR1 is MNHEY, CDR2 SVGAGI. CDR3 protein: CASSYDGRGDEKLFF. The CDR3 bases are TGTGCCAGCAGTTACGATGGCAGGGGCGACGAAAAACTGTTTTTT.

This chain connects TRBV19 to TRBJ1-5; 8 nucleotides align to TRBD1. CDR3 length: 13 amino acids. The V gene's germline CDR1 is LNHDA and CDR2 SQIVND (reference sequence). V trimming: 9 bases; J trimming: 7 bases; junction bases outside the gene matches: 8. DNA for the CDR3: TGTGCCAGCTCGGACAGGGCAGGGCAGCCCCAGCATTTT. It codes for CASSDRAGQPQHF.

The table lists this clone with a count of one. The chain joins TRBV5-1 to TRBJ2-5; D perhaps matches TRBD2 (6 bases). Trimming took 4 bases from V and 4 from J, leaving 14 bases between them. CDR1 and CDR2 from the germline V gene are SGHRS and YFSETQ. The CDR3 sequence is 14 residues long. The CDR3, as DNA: TGCGCCAGCAGCCCCCCGGGACTGCCAGAGACCCAGTACTTC. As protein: CASSPPGLPETQYF.

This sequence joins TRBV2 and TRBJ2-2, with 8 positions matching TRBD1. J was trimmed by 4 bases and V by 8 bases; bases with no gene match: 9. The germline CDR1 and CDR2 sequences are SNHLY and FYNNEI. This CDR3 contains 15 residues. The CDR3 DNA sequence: TGTGCCAGCTCCACTATCAGGGGGCCCACCGGGGAGCTGTTTTTT. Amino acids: CASSTIRGPTGELFF.

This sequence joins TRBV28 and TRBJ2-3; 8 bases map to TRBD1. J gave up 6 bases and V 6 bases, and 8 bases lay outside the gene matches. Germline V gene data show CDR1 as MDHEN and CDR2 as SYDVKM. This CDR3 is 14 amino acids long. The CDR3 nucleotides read TGTGCCAGCAGAACCCAGGGGGCCGTCGATACGCAGTATTTT. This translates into CASRTQGAVDTQYF.

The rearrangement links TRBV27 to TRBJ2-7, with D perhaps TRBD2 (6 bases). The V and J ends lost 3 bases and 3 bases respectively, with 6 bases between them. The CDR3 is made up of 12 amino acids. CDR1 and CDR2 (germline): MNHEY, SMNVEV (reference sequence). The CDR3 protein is CASSLGGYEQYF. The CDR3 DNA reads TGTGCCAGCAGTTTGGGGGGCTACGAGCAGTACTTC.